This entry is about one T cell receptor (beta chain). This sample is drawn from a study of blood T cell repertoires in COVID-19. Per the original data handling: Estimates of nucleated cell counts were drawn from the amplification of reference gene primers. Here immunoSEQ multiplex PCR was the method, and the copy in TCRdb shows in-frame clones only, minus some. The V and J calls and clone size come from that table; D and trimming were worked out from the DNA. The data contain about 190,000 clones, roughly 84% of them singletons. This sequence originates from a human donor in a cohort sampled during active COVID-19. Sequenced sample: peripheral blood.

The CDR3 coding sequence is TGTGCCAGCAGCCTAGCTCTTGGGAATTCACCCCTCCACTTT. Residues: CASSLALGNSPLHF. The chain uses TRBV3-1 (or the pseudogene TRBV3-2) and TRBJ1-6, with unresolved D. The CDR3 consists of 14 residues. Germline CDR1 is LGHDT and CDR2 is YNNKEL (reference sequence). With 4 bases removed from V and 7 bases from J, the gap between germline ends came to 11 bases.